What follows describes a single T cell receptor beta chain. What it binds is unknown. Germline-derived CDR1 and CDR2 are SGHTS and YDEGEE. The V and J ends lost 7 bases and 5 bases, in that order; junction bases with no gene match: 12. This CDR3 has 15 amino acids. The data are from a study of T-cell reconstitution after alpha-beta-depleted transplantation in children. Whole-study results and caveats: One year after transplant, T-cell counts and diversity came mostly from newly produced T cells.

Preparing the TCRbeta library involved the use of unique molecular identifiers. TCRdb independently ran MiXCR on the PCR reads; one entry per CDR3 protein. This table has hundreds of thousands of distinct CDR3 sequences, under 15% appearing once. Specimen: PBMCs, collected before TCRalphabeta/CD19-depleted stem cell transplant. The V and J genes are TRBV5-8 and TRBJ2-1; 7 bases align to TRBD1. This TCR was sampled from a girl aged 2 to 9 with congenital amegakaryocytic thrombocytopenia, due to receive a stem cell transplant. CDR3 region: CASGVPGQMDNEQFF. CDR3 sequence (DNA): TGTGCCAGCGGAGTCCCGGGACAGATGGACAATGAGCAGTTCTTC.